These 17 T cell receptor beta chains share one sample of origin, sequenced in a study of CXCR3-negative and CXCR3-positive naive CD8 T cells (dated by TCRdb to about 2019). Instrument on record: NextSeq 550. The Human TCR Profiling Kit (MiLaboratory) was used to prepare UMI-labeled 5' RACE TRB cDNA libraries. TCRdb reprocessed the reads and lists each CDR3 protein sequence as a single entry, with no DNA. The sample's clone listing holds approximately 120,000 distinct CDR3 sequences. Of the sample, about 0.35% is held by the ten largest clones. Antigens of these TCRs are unknown. Broader findings and caveats from the paper: TRB CDR3s from CXCR3-positive naive cells showed higher hydrophobicity (lower Kidera factor 4), lower energy, and higher strength and volume indices than CXCR3-negative naive cells.

The sequencing sample was made of naive CXCR3+ CD8+ T cells from blood. The cell subset or site label for this specimen denotes: CD45RO-CCR7+CD27+CD95- naive CD8+ T cells expressing CXCR3 (TNR3+). These receptors all come from a human donor in good health. Some clones in this sample may be carry-over from other donors' samples.

The rearrangement uses TRBV7-3 and TRBJ2-7; TCRdb's D call, TRBD1, is unchecked because there is no DNA. The CDR3 is 15 amino acids. Looked up from germline, CDR1 is SGHTA and CDR2 is FQGTGA. The CDR3 is CASSLGAGGLYEQYF.

J is TRBJ2-7 and V is TRBV28; TCRdb's D call of TRBD1 is untestable without DNA. The CDR3 runs 15 residues. Germline V gene sequence: CDR1 MDHEN, CDR2 SYDVKM. The CDR3 region is CASSSSQGTAYEQYF.

V and J are TRBV13 and TRBJ2-7; TCRdb's assignment of TRBD2 cannot be checked, as there is no DNA. Germline V CDR1 and CDR2: PRHDT, FYEKMQ (reference sequence). This CDR3 is 14 amino acids long. CDR3 sequence: CASSLSQGGYEQYF.

This rearrangement joins TRBV20-1 to TRBJ1-1. The CDR3 extends over 15 amino acids. Germline V gene data show CDR1 as DFQATT and CDR2 as SNEGSKA (reference sequence). The CDR3 sequence: CSARGRTIRGTEAFF.

V usage is TRBV4-1 and J usage is TRBJ1-1; the D call from TCRdb, TRBD1, cannot be confirmed without DNA. The CDR3 is made up of 17 amino acids. Germline V gives CDR1 MGHRA, CDR2 YSYEKL. The chain's CDR3 is CASSQGMEGALNTEAFF.

The chain links TRBV5-1 to TRBJ2-7; with no DNA, the TCRdb D assignment of TRBD1 cannot be verified. This CDR3 comprises 15 residues. Germline V gene sequence: CDR1 SGHRS, CDR2 YFSETQ. CDR3 sequence reads: CASSRTGVHSYEQYF.

This chain links TRBV10-3 with TRBJ2-3; TCRdb's assignment of TRBD1 cannot be checked, as there is no DNA. The CDR3 runs to 18 residues. CDR1 and CDR2 from the germline V gene are ENHRY and SYGVKD. The CDR3 region is CAISESIGDRIYTDTQYF.

The gene calls are TRBV15 and TRBJ1-6. Germline values: CDR1 LNHNV, CDR2 YYDKDF (reference sequence). The CDR3 consists of 14 residues. CDR3 region: CATSEDTWDSPLHF.

This chain joins TRBV28 and TRBJ1-1; TCRdb gives TRBD1 as the D gene, but with no DNA this cannot be confirmed. CDR1 and CDR2 from the germline V gene are MDHEN and SYDVKM. CDR3 length: 17 residues. CDR3 sequence reads: CASSLTFPGQQNTEAFF.

The chain joins TRBV5-1 to TRBJ2-7; TCRdb selects TRBD1, and the lack of DNA leaves this call unchecked. The germline gives CDR1 SGHRS, CDR2 YFSETQ. CDR3 size: 12 residues. The CDR3 sequence is CASRFGAHEQYF.

The chain carries TRBV7-7 and TRBJ2-5; TCRdb calls TRBD2, which cannot be checked without DNA. CDR1 SSHAT and CDR2 FNYEAQ come from the germline V gene (reference sequence). This CDR3 region has 14 residues. The CDR3 sequence is CASSLGESQETQYF.

The V gene is TRBV11-2, the J gene TRBJ2-7; TCRdb's D call, TRBD1, is unchecked because there is no DNA. This CDR3 comprises 12 residues. CDR1 and CDR2 (germline): SGHAT, FQNNGV. The CDR3 loop reads CASSFVRHEQYF.

The rearrangement uses TRBV3-1 and TRBJ2-1; TCRdb's D call, TRBD2, is unchecked because there is no DNA. Germline loops: CDR1 LGHDT, CDR2 YNNKEL (reference sequence). The CDR3 runs to 14 residues. The CDR3 reads CASEGREGRNEQFF.

V usage is TRBV5-5 and J usage is TRBJ2-7. CDR3 length equals 12 residues. Germline V gives CDR1 SGHKS, CDR2 YYEKEE (reference sequence). CDR3 sequence reads: CASRDRSYEQYF.

The chain is built from TRBV29-1 and TRBJ2-2. The germline gives CDR1 SQVTM, CDR2 ANQGSEA. There are 11 residues in the CDR3. The CDR3 here is CSVVVTGELFF.

The gene calls are TRBV29-1 and TRBJ2-7. The CDR3 covers 13 residues. CDR1 is SQVTM, CDR2 ANQGSEA, per germline. The CDR3 sequence: CSVLAGSPYEQYF.

The chain recombines TRBV6-4 with TRBJ2-3; TCRdb indicates TRBD1, and absent DNA this call remains unverified. CDR1 is MRHNA, CDR2 SNTAGT, per germline. The CDR3 length is 15 residues. CDR3 region: CASSDDSGATDTQYF.